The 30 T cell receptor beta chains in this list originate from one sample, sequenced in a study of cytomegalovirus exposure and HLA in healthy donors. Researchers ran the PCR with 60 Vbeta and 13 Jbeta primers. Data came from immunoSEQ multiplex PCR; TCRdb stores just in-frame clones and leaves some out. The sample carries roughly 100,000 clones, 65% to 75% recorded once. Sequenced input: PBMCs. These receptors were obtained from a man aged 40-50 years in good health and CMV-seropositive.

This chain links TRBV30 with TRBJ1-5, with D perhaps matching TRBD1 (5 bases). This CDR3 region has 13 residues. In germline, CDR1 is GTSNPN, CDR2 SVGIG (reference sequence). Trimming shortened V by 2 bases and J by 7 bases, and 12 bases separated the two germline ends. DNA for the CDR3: TGTGCCTGGAGTTCGGACATGGTGCAGCCCCAGCATTTT. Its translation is CAWSSDMVQPQHF.

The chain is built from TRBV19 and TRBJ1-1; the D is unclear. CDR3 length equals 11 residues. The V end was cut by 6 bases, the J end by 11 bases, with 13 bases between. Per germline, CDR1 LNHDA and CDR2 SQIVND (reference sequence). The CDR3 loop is CASRNLAGAFF. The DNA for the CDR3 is TGTGCCAGTAGGAACTTAGCGGGGGCTTTCTTT.

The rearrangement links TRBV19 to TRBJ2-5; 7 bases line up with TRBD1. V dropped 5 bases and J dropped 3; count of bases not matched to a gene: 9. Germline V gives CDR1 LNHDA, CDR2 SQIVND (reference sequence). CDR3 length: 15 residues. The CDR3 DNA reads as TGTGCCAGTAGTGTGTCGGGACAGCCAAAAGAGACCCAGTACTTC. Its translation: CASSVSGQPKETQYF.

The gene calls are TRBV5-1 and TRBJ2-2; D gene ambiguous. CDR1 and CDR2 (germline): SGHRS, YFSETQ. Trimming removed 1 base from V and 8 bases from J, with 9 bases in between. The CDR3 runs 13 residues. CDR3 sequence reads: CASSLYRTGELFF. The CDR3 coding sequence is TGCGCCAGCAGCTTGTACCGCACTGGGGAGCTGTTTTTT. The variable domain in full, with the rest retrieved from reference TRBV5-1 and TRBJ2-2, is KAGVTQTPRYLIKTRGQQVTLSCSPISGHRSVSWYQQTPGQGLQFLFEYFSETQRNKGNFPGRFSGRQFSNSRSEMNVSTLELGDSALYLCASSLYRTGELFFGEGSRLTVL.

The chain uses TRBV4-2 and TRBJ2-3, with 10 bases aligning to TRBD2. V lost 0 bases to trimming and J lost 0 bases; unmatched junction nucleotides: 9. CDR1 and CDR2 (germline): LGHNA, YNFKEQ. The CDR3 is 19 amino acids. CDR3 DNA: TGTGCCAGCAGCCAAGAGGGGGTAGCGGGAGGTACCAGCACAGATACGCAGTATTTT. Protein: CASSQEGVAGGTSTDTQYF.

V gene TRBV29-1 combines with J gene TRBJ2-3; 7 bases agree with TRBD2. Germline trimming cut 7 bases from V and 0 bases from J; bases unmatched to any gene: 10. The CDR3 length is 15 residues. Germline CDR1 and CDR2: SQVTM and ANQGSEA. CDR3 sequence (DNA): TGCAGCGCCCCGAGGGATAGCGGGAGCACAGATACGCAGTATTTT. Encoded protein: CSAPRDSGSTDTQYF.

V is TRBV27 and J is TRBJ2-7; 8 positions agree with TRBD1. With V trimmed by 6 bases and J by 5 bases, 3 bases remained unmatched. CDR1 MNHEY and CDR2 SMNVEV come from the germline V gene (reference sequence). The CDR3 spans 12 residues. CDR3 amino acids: CASSSGGHEQYF. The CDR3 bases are TGTGCCAGCAGCTCAGGGGGCCACGAGCAGTACTTC.

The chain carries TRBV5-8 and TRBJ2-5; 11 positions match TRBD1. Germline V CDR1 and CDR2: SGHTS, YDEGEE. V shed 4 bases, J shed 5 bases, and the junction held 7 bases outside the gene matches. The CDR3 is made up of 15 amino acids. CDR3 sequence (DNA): TGTGCCAGCAGCCTGGACAGGGGGCGGGAGGAGACCCAGTACTTC. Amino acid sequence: CASSLDRGREETQYF.

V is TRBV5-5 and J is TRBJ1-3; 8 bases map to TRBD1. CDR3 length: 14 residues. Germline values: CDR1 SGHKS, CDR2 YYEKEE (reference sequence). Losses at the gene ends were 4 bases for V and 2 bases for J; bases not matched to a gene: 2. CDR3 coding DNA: TGTGCCAGCAGCCCGGACAGGGCTGGAAACACCATATATTTT. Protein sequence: CASSPDRAGNTIYF.

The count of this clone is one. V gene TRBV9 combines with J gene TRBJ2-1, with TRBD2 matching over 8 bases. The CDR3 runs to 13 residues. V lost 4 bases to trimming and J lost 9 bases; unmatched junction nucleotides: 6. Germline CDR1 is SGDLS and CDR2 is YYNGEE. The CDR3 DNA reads TGTGCCAGCAGCCAGACTAGCGCCGCTGAGCAGTTCTTC. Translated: CASSQTSAAEQFF.

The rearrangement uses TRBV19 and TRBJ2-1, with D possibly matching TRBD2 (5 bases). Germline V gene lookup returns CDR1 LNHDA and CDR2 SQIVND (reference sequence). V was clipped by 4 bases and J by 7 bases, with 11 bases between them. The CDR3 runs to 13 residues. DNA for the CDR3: TGTGCCAGTAGTACTTCCCTAGCTAATGAGCAGTTCTTC. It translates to CASSTSLANEQFF.

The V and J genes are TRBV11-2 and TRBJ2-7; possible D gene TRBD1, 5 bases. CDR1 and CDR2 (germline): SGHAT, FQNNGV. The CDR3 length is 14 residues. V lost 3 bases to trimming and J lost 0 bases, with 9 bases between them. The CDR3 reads CASSLGPSSYEQYF. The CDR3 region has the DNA TGTGCCAGCAGCTTGGGGCCTAGCTCCTACGAGCAGTACTTC.

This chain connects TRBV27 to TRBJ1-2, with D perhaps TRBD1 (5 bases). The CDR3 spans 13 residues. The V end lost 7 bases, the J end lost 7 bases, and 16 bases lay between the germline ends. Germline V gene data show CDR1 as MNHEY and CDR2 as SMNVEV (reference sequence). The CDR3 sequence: CASTLGVGFGYTF. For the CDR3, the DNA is TGTGCCAGCACCCTAGGGGTAGGGTTTGGCTACACCTTC.

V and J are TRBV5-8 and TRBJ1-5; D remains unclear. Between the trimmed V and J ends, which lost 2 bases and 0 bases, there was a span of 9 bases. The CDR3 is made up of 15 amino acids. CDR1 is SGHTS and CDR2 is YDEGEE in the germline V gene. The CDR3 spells CASSFDGYSNQPQHF. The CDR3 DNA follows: TGTGCCAGCAGCTTCGACGGGTATAGCAATCAGCCCCAGCATTTT.

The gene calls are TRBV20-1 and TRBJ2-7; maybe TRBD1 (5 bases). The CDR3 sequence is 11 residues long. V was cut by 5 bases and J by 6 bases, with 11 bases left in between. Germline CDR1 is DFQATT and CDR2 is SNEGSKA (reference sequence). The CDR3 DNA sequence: TGCAGTGCTGCCAGGGTGCGCGAGCAGTACTTC. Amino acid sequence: CSAARVREQYF.

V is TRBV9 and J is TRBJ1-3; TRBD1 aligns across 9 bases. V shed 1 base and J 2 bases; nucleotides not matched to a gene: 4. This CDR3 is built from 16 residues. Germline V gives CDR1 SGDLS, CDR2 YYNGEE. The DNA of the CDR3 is TGTGCCAGCAGCGTAACAGGGGGCATGACTGGAAACACCATATATTTT. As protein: CASSVTGGMTGNTIYF.

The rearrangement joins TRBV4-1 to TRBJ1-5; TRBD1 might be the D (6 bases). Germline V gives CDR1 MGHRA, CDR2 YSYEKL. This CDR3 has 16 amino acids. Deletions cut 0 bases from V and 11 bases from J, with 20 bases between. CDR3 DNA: TGCGCCAGCAGCCAAGATCGGTCAGGGGCGGCTGAGTCCCAGCATTTT. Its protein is CASSQDRSGAAESQHF.

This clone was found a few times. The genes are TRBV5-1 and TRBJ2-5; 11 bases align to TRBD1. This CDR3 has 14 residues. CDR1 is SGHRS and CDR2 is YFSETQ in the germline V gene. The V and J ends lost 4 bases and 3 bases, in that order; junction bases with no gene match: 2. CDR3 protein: CASSGGQGEETQYF. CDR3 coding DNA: TGCGCCAGCAGCGGGGGACAGGGGGAAGAGACCCAGTACTTC.

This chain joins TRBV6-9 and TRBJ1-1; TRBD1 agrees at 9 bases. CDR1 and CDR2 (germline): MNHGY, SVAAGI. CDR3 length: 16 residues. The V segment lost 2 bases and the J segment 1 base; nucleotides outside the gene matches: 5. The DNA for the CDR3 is TGTGCCAGCAGTTATCGACGGACAGGGGAGAACACTGAAGCTTTCTTT. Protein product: CASSYRRTGENTEAFF.

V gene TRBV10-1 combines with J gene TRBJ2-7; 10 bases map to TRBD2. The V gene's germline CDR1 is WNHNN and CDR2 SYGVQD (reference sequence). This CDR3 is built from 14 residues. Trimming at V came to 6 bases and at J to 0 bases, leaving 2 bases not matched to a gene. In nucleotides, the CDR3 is TGCGCCAGCAGCCCTAGCGGGAGCTCCTACGAGCAGTACTTC. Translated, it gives CASSPSGSSYEQYF.

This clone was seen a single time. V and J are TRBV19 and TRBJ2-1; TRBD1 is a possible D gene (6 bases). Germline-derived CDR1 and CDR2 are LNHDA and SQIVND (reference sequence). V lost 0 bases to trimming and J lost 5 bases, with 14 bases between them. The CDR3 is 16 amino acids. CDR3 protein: CASSIDQGIMNNEQFF. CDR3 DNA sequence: TGTGCCAGTAGTATAGATCAGGGGATCATGAACAATGAGCAGTTCTTC.

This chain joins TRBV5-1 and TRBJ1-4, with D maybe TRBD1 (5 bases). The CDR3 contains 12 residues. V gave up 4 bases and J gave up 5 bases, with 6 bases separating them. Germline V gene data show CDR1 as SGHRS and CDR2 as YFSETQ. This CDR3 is CASSQGNEKLFF. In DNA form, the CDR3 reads TGCGCCAGCAGCCAGGGAAATGAAAAACTGTTTTTT.

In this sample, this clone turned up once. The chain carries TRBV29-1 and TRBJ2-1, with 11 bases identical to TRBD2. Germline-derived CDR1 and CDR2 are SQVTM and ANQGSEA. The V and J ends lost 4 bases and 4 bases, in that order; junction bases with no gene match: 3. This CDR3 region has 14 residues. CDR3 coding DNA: TGCAGCGTTGCTAGACTAGCGGGATACAATGAGCAGTTCTTC. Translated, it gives CSVARLAGYNEQFF.

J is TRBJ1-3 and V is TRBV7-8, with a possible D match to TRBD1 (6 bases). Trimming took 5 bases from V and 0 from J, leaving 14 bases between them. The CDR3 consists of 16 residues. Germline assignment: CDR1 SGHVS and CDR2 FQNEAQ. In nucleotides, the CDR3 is TGTGCCAGCAGCGTGAACAGGGAACGCTCTGGAAACACCATATATTTT. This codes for CASSVNRERSGNTIYF.

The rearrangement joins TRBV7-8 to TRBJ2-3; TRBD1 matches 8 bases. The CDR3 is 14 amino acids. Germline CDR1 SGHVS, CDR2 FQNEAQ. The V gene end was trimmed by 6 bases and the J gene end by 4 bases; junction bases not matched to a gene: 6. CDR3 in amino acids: CASSGQGVADTQYF. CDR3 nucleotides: TGTGCCAGCAGTGGACAGGGTGTGGCAGATACGCAGTATTTT.

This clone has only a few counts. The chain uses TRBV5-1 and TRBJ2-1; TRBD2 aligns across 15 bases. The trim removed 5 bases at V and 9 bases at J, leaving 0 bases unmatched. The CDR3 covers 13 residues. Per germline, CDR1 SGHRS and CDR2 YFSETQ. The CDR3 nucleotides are TGCGCCAGCAGGGGACTAGCGGGAGGTGAGCAGTTCTTC. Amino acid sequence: CASRGLAGGEQFF.

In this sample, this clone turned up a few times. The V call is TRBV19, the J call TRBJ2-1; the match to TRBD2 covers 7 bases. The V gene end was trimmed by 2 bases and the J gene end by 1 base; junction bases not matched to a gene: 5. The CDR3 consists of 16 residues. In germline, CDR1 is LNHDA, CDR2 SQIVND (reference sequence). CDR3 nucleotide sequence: TGTGCCAGTAGTATAAATAGCGGGTTATCCTACAATGAGCAGTTCTTC. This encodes CASSINSGLSYNEQFF.

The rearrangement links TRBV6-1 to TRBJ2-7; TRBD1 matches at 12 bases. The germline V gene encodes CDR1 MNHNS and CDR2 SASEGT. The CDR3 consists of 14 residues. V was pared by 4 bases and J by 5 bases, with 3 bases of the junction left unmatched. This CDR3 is CASSGGQGAHEQYF. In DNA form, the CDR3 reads TGTGCCAGCAGTGGGGGACAGGGGGCCCACGAGCAGTACTTC.

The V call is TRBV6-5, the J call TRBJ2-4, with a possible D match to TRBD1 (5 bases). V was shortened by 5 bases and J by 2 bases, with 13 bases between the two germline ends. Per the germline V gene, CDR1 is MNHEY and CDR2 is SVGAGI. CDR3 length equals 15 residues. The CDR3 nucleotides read TGTGCCAGCAGTACTATCGGACACCCCAAAAACATTCAGTACTTC. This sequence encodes CASSTIGHPKNIQYF.

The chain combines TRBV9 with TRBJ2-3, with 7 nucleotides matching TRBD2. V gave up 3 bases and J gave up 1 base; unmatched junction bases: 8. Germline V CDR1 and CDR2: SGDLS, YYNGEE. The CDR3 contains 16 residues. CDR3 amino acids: CASSASEAGGTDTQYF. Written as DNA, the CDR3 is TGTGCCAGCAGCGCCTCGGAGGCGGGAGGCACAGATACGCAGTATTTT.